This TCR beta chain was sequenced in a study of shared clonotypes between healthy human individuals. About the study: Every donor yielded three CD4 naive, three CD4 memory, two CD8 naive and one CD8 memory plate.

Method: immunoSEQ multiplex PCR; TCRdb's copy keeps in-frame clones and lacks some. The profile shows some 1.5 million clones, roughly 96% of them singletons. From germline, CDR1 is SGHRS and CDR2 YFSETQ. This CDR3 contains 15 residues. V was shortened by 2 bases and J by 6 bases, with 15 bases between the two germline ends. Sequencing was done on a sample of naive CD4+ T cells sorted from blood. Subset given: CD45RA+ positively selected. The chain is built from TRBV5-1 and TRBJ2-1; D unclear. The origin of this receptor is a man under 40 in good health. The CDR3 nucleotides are TGCGCCAGCAGCTTCGGGCCAGCCGGGCGCAATGAGCAGTTCTTC. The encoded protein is CASSFGPAGRNEQFF.